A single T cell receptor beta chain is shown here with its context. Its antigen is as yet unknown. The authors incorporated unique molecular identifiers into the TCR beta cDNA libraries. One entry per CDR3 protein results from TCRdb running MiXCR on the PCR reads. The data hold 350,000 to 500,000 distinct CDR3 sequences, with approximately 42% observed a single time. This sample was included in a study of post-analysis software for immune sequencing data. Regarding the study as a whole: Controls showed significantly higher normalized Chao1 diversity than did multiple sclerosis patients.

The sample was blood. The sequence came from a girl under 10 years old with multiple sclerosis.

The CDR3 coding sequence is TGTGCCAGCAGCTTAGGCGGCGGGAGGTCCCCTGATACGCAGTATTTT. This encodes CASSLGGGRSPDTQYF. The chain carries TRBV7-2 and TRBJ2-3, with 8 positions matching TRBD2. This CDR3 is built from 16 residues. Germline V gene lookup returns CDR1 SGHTA and CDR2 FQGNSA. V lost 1 base, J lost 6 bases, and 9 bases stayed unmatched.